Each of the 30 T cell receptor beta chains below was sequenced from the same sample in a study of technical replicates of blood from a handful of donors. TCRdb's copy holds only in-frame clones and misses some; the assay was immunoSEQ multiplex PCR. Of tens of thousands of clones in the sample, approximately 98% are singletons; the top ten hold 0.2% to 0.25%. Material: T cells isolated from PBMCs. The receptors come from a human donor in good health.

The chain carries TRBV4-2 and TRBJ2-7; 8 bases match TRBD1. V was clipped by 4 bases and J by 4 bases; unmatched bases: 9. Germline V CDR1 and CDR2: LGHNA, YNFKEQ. This CDR3 comprises 15 residues. The CDR3 reads CASSPAGGSGYEQYF. The CDR3, as DNA: TGTGCCAGCAGCCCAGCAGGGGGCTCCGGATACGAGCAGTACTTC.

The rearrangement links TRBV11-2 to TRBJ1-1; D is ambiguous. The CDR3 spans 14 residues. Germline-derived CDR1 and CDR2 are SGHAT and FQNNGV. The V end was cut by 1 base, the J end by 1 base, with 7 bases between. CDR3 sequence reads: CASSLGVGNTEAFF. Written as DNA, the CDR3 is TGTGCCAGCAGCTTAGGCGTCGGGAACACTGAAGCTTTCTTT.

This chain uses TRBV5-4 with TRBJ2-1; D perhaps matches TRBD2 (5 bases). Trimming left V 0 bases short and J 4 bases short, with 8 bases between. From germline, CDR1 is SGHNT and CDR2 YYREEE (reference sequence). The CDR3 is made up of 14 amino acids. The DNA of the CDR3 is TGTGCCAGCAGCTTGGCTAGCAATTACAATGAGCAGTTCTTC. It specifies CASSLASNYNEQFF.

The chain employs TRBV18 and TRBJ2-6; D ambiguous. Trimming pared 4 bases from V and 0 bases from J, leaving 13 bases between. Germline V gives CDR1 KGHSH, CDR2 LQKENI. The CDR3 length is 17 residues. This CDR3 is CASSRGGRVSGANVLTF. For the CDR3, the DNA is TGTGCCAGCTCACGAGGCGGTAGAGTCTCTGGGGCCAACGTCCTGACTTTC.

A word on this clone: One junction end disagrees with the germline gene, perhaps due to a read error. V usage is TRBV19 and J usage is TRBJ2-5; 8 bases are shared with TRBD2. CDR1 and CDR2 (germline): LNHDA, SQIVND (reference sequence). This CDR3 is built from 13 residues. CDR3 residues: CASRIAGRETQYF. The CDR3 nucleotides are TGTGCCAGTAGGATAGCGGGAAGAGAGACCCAGTACTTC.

This clone was picked up one time. This chain connects TRBV7-9 to TRBJ2-1; 7 bases line up with TRBD2. Germline V gives CDR1 SEHNR, CDR2 FQNEAQ (reference sequence). V trimming: 3 bases; J trimming: 6 bases; junction bases outside the gene matches: 8. CDR3 size: 15 residues. The CDR3 here is CASSLRPSGTNEQFF. The DNA of the CDR3 is TGTGCCAGCAGCTTGAGGCCTAGCGGAACCAATGAGCAGTTCTTC.

The rearrangement links TRBV4-2 to TRBJ2-1; D is ambiguous. CDR1 is LGHNA, CDR2 YNFKEQ, per germline. This CDR3 is 14 amino acids long. The germline V and J ends were trimmed by 2 bases and 3 bases, with 8 bases remaining between them. The CDR3 region is CASSQHRGYNEQFF. CDR3 bases: TGTGCCAGCAGCCAACACCGAGGCTACAATGAGCAGTTCTTC.

This chain links TRBV7-3 with TRBJ2-2, with a tentative D call TRBD2 (6 bases). Trimming removed 0 bases from V and 2 bases from J, with 7 bases in between. The CDR3 contains 15 residues. Germline V gives CDR1 SGHTA, CDR2 FQGTGA. CDR3 sequence: CASSLTSGNTGELFF. CDR3 coding DNA: TGTGCCAGCAGCTTAACTAGCGGAAACACCGGGGAGCTGTTTTTT.

CDR3 amino acids: CASSSTSGSDNEQFF. CDR3 in DNA: TGTGCCAGCAGCTCCACTAGCGGGAGCGACAATGAGCAGTTCTTC. This sequence joins TRBV13 and TRBJ2-1; 11 nucleotides agree with TRBD2. The CDR3 runs to 15 residues. Germline V lookup: CDR1 PRHDT, CDR2 FYEKMQ (reference sequence). J was trimmed by 5 bases and V by 4 bases; bases with no gene match: 4.

J is TRBJ2-7 and V is TRBV23-1; no definite D call. TRBV23-1 is labeled an ORF, and its function is uncertain. Between the trimmed V and J ends, which lost 6 bases and 2 bases, there was a span of 5 bases. The CDR3 has 11 residues. The CDR3 is CASSPTYEQYF. Here the CDR3 DNA reads TGCGCCAGCAGCCCAACCTACGAGCAGTACTTC.

The rearrangement links TRBV7-9 to TRBJ2-7; tentative D call: TRBD1 (6 bases). Trimming cost V 4 bases and J 6 bases, with 10 bases left between them. The CDR3 runs to 12 residues. CDR1 SEHNR and CDR2 FQNEAQ come from the germline V gene (reference sequence). The CDR3 region has the DNA TGTGCCAGCAGCTACGGACAGACCGAGCAGTACTTC. This translates into CASSYGQTEQYF.

The chain links TRBV5-6 to TRBJ2-3; D possibly corresponds to TRBD2 (6 bases). Germline lookup yields CDR1 SGHDT and CDR2 YYEEEE. This CDR3 has 15 residues. The germline V and J ends were trimmed by 2 bases and 6 bases, with 16 bases remaining between them. The CDR3 protein is CASSFTGEPLDTQYF. The CDR3 DNA reads as TGTGCCAGCAGCTTTACGGGGGAGCCTCTGGATACGCAGTATTTT. The variable domain in full, with the rest retrieved from reference TRBV5-6 and TRBJ2-3, is DAGVTQSPTHLIKTRGQQVTLRCSPKSGHDTVSWYQQALGQGPQFIFQYYEEEERQRGNFPDRFSGHQFPNYSSELNVNALLLGDSALYLCASSFTGEPLDTQYFGPGTRLTVL.

This chain uses TRBV5-1 with TRBJ2-3; 10 bases are a match to TRBD2. V lost 3 bases, J lost 1 base, and 14 bases stayed unmatched. CDR1 and CDR2 from the germline V gene are SGHRS and YFSETQ. The CDR3 length is 19 residues. CDR3 sequence: CASSWGRASGRHRTDTQYF. Here the CDR3 DNA reads TGCGCCAGCAGCTGGGGCAGGGCTAGCGGGAGACACCGCACAGATACGCAGTATTTT.

This chain connects TRBV10-1 to TRBJ2-7; 7 bases line up with TRBD1. V was pared by 2 bases and J by 2 bases, with 3 bases of the junction left unmatched. The V gene's germline CDR1 is WNHNN and CDR2 SYGVQD (reference sequence). The CDR3 extends over 14 amino acids. The CDR3 nucleotides are TGCGCCAGCAGTGAGACAGGGGTTACCTACGAGCAGTACTTC. Encoded protein: CASSETGVTYEQYF.

Concerning this clone: The germline gene is not matched at one end of the junction; a read error may be the cause. The CDR3 DNA reads TGTGCCAGCAGCGAAGGGGTTTTGGGGGAGGGGGAAAGGGAGACCCAGTACTTC. Residues: CASSEGVLGEGERETQYF. The genes are TRBV6-1 and TRBJ2-5; tentatively, D is TRBD2 (7 bases). Germline CDR1 is MNHNS and CDR2 is SASEGT. This CDR3 has 18 residues.

This sequence joins TRBV4-1 and TRBJ1-2; D is unresolved. CDR3 length equals 15 residues. V was cut by 0 bases and J by 1 base, with 9 bases left in between. Germline assignment: CDR1 MGHRA and CDR2 YSYEKL. CDR3 nucleotides: TGCGCCAGCAGCCAAGATGGTAACAGTAACTATGGCTACACCTTC. This translates into CASSQDGNSNYGYTF.

This chain links TRBV18 with TRBJ1-2; D uncertain. Trimming cost V 1 base and J 4 bases, with 10 bases left between them. CDR1 and CDR2 from the germline V gene are KGHSH and LQKENI. The length of the CDR3 is 14 residues. CDR3 loop: CASSPRVGSYGYTF. DNA of the CDR3: TGTGCCAGCTCACCACGAGTGGGCAGCTATGGCTACACCTTC.

The chain recombines TRBV7-2 with TRBJ2-7; D may be TRBD1 (6 bases). The CDR3 has 12 amino acids. Germline V gene lookup returns CDR1 SGHTA and CDR2 FQGNSA. The V end lost 5 bases, the J end lost 5 bases, and 10 bases lay between the germline ends. The CDR3 DNA reads TGTGCCAGCAGCCTCACAGGGAACGAGCAGTACTTC. It specifies CASSLTGNEQYF.

The chain joins TRBV9 to TRBJ1-5; perhaps TRBD1 as D (6 bases). Per the germline V gene, CDR1 is SGDLS and CDR2 is YYNGEE. The CDR3 has 20 residues. The germline V and J ends were trimmed by 0 bases and 0 bases, with 22 bases remaining between them. CDR3 amino acids: CASSVETGTRTAHSNQPQHF. The CDR3, as DNA: TGTGCCAGCAGCGTAGAAACCGGTACTCGGACAGCTCATAGCAATCAGCCCCAGCATTTT. The entire variable domain, with the rest obtained from reference TRBV9 and TRBJ1-5, is as follows: DSGVTQTPKHLITATGQRVTLRCSPRSGDLSVYWYQQSLDQGLQFLIQYYNGEERAKGNILERFSAQQFPDLHSELNLSSLELGDSALYFCASSVETGTRTAHSNQPQHFGDGTRLSIL.

The J gene is TRBJ1-5, the V gene TRBV27; D unresolved. Trimming removed 3 bases at V and 7 bases at J, with 10 bases between. The CDR3 consists of 13 residues. CDR1 is MNHEY, CDR2 SMNVEV, per germline (reference sequence). The CDR3 spells CASSLRESQPQHF. CDR3 DNA sequence: TGTGCCAGCAGTTTGAGAGAGTCCCAGCCCCAGCATTTT.

This chain uses TRBV28 with TRBJ2-7; D is perhaps TRBD1 (7 bases). CDR1 is MDHEN, CDR2 SYDVKM, per germline. CDR3 length equals 14 residues. Trimming stripped 3 bases from V and 0 bases from J, with 9 bases between. The CDR3 bases are TGTGCCAGCAGTTTGGAGGGGGCCTCCTACGAGCAGTACTTC. Residues: CASSLEGASYEQYF.

This sequence joins TRBV19 and TRBJ1-2; 9 positions match TRBD1. V lost 7 bases and J lost 8; bases outside the gene matches: 8. The CDR3 contains 13 residues. The V gene's germline CDR1 is LNHDA and CDR2 SQIVND (reference sequence). CDR3 amino acids: CASTTTGGQGYTF. DNA for the CDR3: TGTGCCAGTACCACTACAGGGGGCCAGGGCTACACCTTC.

The chain joins TRBV6-5 to TRBJ2-5, with TRBD2 matching 8 bases. Germline V gene lookup returns CDR1 MNHEY and CDR2 SVGAGI. CDR3 length: 14 amino acids. After removal of 4 bases from V and 2 bases from J, the junction contained 3 bases not matched to a gene. For the CDR3, the DNA is TGTGCCAGCAGTTCGGGACTAGGACAAGAGACCCAGTACTTC. Protein: CASSSGLGQETQYF.

V is TRBV5-4 and J is TRBJ2-5; 9 bases match TRBD2. With 0 bases clipped from V and 1 base from J, the junction kept 4 bases outside the gene matches. This CDR3 spans 16 amino acids. Germline CDR1 reads SGHNT; CDR2 reads YYREEE (reference sequence). CDR3 DNA sequence: TGTGCCAGCAGCTTGGGTCCAGCGGGAGGCCAAGAGACCCAGTACTTC. Translating it yields CASSLGPAGGQETQYF. Using reference TRBV5-4 and TRBJ2-5 for the parts outside the CDR3, the full variable domain is ETGVTQSPTHLIKTRGQQVTLRCSSQSGHNTVSWYQQALGQGPQFIFQYYREEENGRGNFPPRFSGLQFPNYSSELNVNALELDDSALYLCASSLGPAGGQETQYFGPGTRLLVL.

This chain links TRBV6-5 with TRBJ2-1; no definite D call. The CDR3 extends over 14 amino acids. The V gene lost 0 bases and the J gene lost 10 bases, with 13 bases spanning the gap. The germline V gene encodes CDR1 MNHEY and CDR2 SVGAGI. In DNA form, the CDR3 reads TGTGCCAGCAGTTACTCACTTTCTTCTCAAGAGCAGTTCTTC. Translated, it gives CASSYSLSSQEQFF.

The table lists this clone with a count of one. CDR3 sequence reads: CASSAHRGELFF. The CDR3 DNA is TGTGCCAGCAGCGCCCACAGGGGTGAACTGTTTTTT. The chain uses TRBV11-2 and TRBJ1-4, with 7 bases lining up with TRBD1. Unmatched junction bases numbered 6, after V lost 5 bases and J lost 12 bases. Per germline, CDR1 SGHAT and CDR2 FQNNGV. This CDR3 is 12 amino acids long.

The V call is TRBV2, the J call TRBJ1-3; a possible D gene is TRBD1 (5 bases). Trimming stripped 6 bases from V and 0 bases from J, with 15 bases between. CDR3 size: 16 residues. In germline, CDR1 is SNHLY, CDR2 FYNNEI. The CDR3: CASRLRGVDSGNTIYF. Here the CDR3 DNA reads TGTGCCAGCAGGTTACGGGGGGTCGACTCTGGAAACACCATATATTTT.

This clone appeared once. This chain connects TRBV7-9 to TRBJ2-2, with D possibly being TRBD2 (5 bases). Between the trimmed V and J ends, which lost 1 base and 5 bases, there was a span of 8 bases. Germline lookup yields CDR1 SEHNR and CDR2 FQNEAQ (reference sequence). The CDR3 covers 14 residues. CDR3 bases: TGTGCCAGCAGCTTAGGCAGCGGTACCGGGGAGCTGTTTTTT. Translated, it gives CASSLGSGTGELFF.

The count of this clone is one. The chain combines TRBV4-1 with TRBJ1-5; 7 nucleotides match TRBD1. The junction had 11 bases not matched to a gene; V was cut back by 4 bases and J by 2 bases. The CDR3 contains 17 residues. CDR1 and CDR2 from the germline V gene are MGHRA and YSYEKL. The CDR3 region is CASSLLTGEKGNQPQHF. The CDR3 bases are TGCGCCAGCAGCCTTTTAACAGGGGAGAAGGGCAATCAGCCCCAGCATTTT.

V is TRBV13 and J is TRBJ2-1, with TRBD2 identical over 11 bases. V lost 1 base and J lost 1; bases outside the gene matches: 6. The V gene's germline CDR1 is PRHDT and CDR2 FYEKMQ (reference sequence). The CDR3 length is 18 residues. In nucleotides, the CDR3 is TGTGCCAGCAGCTTAGTAACTAGCGGGAGCTTGTCCTACAATGAGCAGTTCTTC. As protein: CASSLVTSGSLSYNEQFF. Full variable domain (rest looked up from reference TRBV13 and TRBJ2-1): AAGVIQSPRHLIKEKRETATLKCYPIPRHDTVYWYQQGPGQDPQFLISFYEKMQSDKGSIPDRFSAQQFSDYHSELNMSSLELGDSALYFCASSLVTSGSLSYNEQFFGPGTRLTVL.